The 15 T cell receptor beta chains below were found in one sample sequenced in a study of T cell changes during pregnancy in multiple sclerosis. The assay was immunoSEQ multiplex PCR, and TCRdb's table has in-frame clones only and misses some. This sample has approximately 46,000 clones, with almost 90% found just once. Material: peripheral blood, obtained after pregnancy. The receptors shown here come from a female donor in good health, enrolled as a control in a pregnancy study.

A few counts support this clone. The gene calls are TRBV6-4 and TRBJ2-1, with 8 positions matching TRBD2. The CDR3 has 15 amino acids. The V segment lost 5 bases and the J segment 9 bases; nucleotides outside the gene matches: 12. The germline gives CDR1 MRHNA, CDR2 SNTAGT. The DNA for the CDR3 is TGTGCCAGCAGTCAAGATGGCGGGGGGACGGGTGAGCAGTTCTTC. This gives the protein CASSQDGGGTGEQFF.

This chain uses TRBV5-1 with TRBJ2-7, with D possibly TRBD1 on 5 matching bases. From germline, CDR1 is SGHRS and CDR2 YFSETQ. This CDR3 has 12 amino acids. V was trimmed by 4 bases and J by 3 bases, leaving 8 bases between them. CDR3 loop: CASSQDSYEQYF. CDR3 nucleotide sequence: TGCGCCAGCAGCCAAGACAGCTACGAGCAGTACTTC. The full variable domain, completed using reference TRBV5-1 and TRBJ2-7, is KAGVTQTPRYLIKTRGQQVTLSCSPISGHRSVSWYQQTPGQGLQFLFEYFSETQRNKGNFPGRFSGRQFSNSRSEMNVSTLELGDSALYLCASSQDSYEQYFGPGTRLTVT.

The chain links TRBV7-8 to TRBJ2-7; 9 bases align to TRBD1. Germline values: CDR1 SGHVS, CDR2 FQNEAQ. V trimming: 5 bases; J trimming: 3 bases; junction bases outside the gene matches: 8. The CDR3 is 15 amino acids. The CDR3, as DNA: TGTGCCAGCAGCCTACGGGGACAGGGACTCTACGAGCAGTACTTC. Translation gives CASSLRGQGLYEQYF.

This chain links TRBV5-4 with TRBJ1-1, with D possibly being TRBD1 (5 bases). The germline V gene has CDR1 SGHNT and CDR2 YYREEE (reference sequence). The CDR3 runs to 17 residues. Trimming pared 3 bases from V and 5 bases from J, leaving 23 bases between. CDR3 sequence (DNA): TGTGCCAGCAGCTGGGACCCCTCCGGGGCGGGGGGTACTGAAGCTTTCTTT. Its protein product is CASSWDPSGAGGTEAFF.

As DNA, the CDR3 is TGTGCCAGCAGCTTTTCCGGGAGTCCGATCAATTCACCCCTCCACTTT. Protein product: CASSFSGSPINSPLHF. The chain employs TRBV7-9 and TRBJ1-6; D not resolved. The length of the CDR3 is 16 residues. CDR1 and CDR2 from the germline V gene are SEHNR and FQNEAQ (reference sequence). Between the trimmed V and J ends, which lost 3 bases and 7 bases, there was a span of 16 bases.

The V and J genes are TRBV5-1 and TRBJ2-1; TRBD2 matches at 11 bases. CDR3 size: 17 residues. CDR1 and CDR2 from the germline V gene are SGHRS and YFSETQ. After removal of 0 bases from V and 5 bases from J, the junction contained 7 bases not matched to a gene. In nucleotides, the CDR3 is TGCGCCAGCAGCTTGGCCCTAGCGGGGGGTTTGGACAATGAGCAGTTCTTC. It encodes CASSLALAGGLDNEQFF. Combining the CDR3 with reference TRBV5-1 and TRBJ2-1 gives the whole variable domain KAGVTQTPRYLIKTRGQQVTLSCSPISGHRSVSWYQQTPGQGLQFLFEYFSETQRNKGNFPGRFSGRQFSNSRSEMNVSTLELGDSALYLCASSLALAGGLDNEQFFGPGTRLTVL.

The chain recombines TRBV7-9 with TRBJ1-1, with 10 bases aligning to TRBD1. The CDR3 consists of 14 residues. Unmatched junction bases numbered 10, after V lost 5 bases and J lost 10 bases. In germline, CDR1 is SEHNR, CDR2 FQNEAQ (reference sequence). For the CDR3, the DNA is TGTGCCAGCAGCCCCCCGGGACAGGGGTTCGGAGCTTTCTTT. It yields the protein CASSPPGQGFGAFF.

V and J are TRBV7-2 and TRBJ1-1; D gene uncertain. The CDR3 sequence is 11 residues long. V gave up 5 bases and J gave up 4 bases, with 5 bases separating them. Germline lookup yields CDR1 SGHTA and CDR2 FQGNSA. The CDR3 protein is CASSESTEAFF. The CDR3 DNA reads TGTGCCAGCAGCGAGAGCACTGAAGCTTTCTTT. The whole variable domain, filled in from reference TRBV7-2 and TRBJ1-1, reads GAGVSQSPSNKVTEKGKDVELRCDPISGHTALYWYRQSLGQGLEFLIYFQGNSAPDKSGLPSDRFSAERTGGSVSTLTIQRTQQEDSAVYLCASSESTEAFFGQGTRLTVV.

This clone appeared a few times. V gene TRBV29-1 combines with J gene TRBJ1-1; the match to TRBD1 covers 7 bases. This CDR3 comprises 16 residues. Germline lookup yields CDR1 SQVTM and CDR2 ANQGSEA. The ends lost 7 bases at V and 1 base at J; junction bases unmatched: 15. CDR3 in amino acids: CSASTGRAPGNTEAFF. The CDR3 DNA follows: TGCAGCGCTTCGACAGGGCGTGCACCTGGGAACACTGAAGCTTTCTTT. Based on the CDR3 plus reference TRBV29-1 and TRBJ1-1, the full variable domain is SAVISQKPSRDICQRGTSLTIQCQVDSQVTMMFWYRQQPGQSLTLIATANQGSEATYESGFVIDKFPISRPNLTFSTLTVSNMSPEDSSIYLCSASTGRAPGNTEAFFGQGTRLTVV.

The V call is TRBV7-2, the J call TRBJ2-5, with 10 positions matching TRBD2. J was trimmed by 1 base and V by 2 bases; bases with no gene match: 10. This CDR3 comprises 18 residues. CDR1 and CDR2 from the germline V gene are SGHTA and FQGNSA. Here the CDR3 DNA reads TGTGCCAGCAGCTTAATTCCCCGGGGACTAGCGACCCAAGAGACCCAGTACTTC. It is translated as CASSLIPRGLATQETQYF.

The DNA for the CDR3 is TGTGCCAGCAGCGTAGGATGGTATAGCGGGAGGCACGGCCCTCCTCCTGGGGCCAACGTCCTGACTTTC. Translated, it gives CASSVGWYSGRHGPPPGANVLTF. The J gene is TRBJ2-6, the V gene TRBV9; 10 bases match TRBD2. This CDR3 has 23 amino acids. Germline CDR1 reads SGDLS; CDR2 reads YYNGEE. V shed 0 bases and J 2 bases; nucleotides not matched to a gene: 20. Using reference TRBV9 and TRBJ2-6 for the parts outside the CDR3, the full variable domain is DSGVTQTPKHLITATGQRVTLRCSPRSGDLSVYWYQQSLDQGLQFLIQYYNGEERAKGNILERFSAQQFPDLHSELNLSSLELGDSALYFCASSVGWYSGRHGPPPGANVLTFGAGSRLTVL.

Here the CDR3 DNA reads TGTGCCAGCAGTGAAGCGCAACTAGCGGGTTACAATGAGCAGTTCTTC. Its protein product is CASSEAQLAGYNEQFF. V is TRBV6-1 and J is TRBJ2-1; 9 bases align to TRBD2. There are 16 residues in the CDR3. CDR1 and CDR2 from the germline V gene are MNHNS and SASEGT. V was clipped by 0 bases and J by 4 bases; unmatched bases: 4.

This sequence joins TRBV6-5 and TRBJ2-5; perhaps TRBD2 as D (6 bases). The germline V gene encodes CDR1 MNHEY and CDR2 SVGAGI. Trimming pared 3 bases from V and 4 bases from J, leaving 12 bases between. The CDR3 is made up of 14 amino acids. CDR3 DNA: TGTGCCAGCAGTTATAGGAGGGTTGCAGAGACCCAGTACTTC. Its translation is CASSYRRVAETQYF.

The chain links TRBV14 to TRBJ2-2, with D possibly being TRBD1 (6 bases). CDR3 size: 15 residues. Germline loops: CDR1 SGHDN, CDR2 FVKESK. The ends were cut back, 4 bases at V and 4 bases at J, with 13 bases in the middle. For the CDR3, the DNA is TGTGCCAGCAGCCTTACAGGGTGGGGCACCGGGGAGCTGTTTTTT. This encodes CASSLTGWGTGELFF.

CDR3 loop: CASSLFPSGSSYNEQFF. In DNA form, the CDR3 reads TGTGCCAGCAGCTTATTCCCTAGCGGGAGCTCCTACAATGAGCAGTTCTTC. The J gene is TRBJ2-1, the V gene TRBV7-8; TRBD2 aligns across 10 bases. Germline CDR1 and CDR2: SGHVS and FQNEAQ. The CDR3 extends over 17 amino acids. Losses at the gene ends were 2 bases for V and 0 bases for J; bases not matched to a gene: 4.